This T cell receptor (beta chain) is drawn from a study of blood T cell repertoires in COVID-19. The overall study: The United States, Italy and Spain were the sources of the acute and convalescent COVID-19 samples. T cells, B-cell-depleted T cells, or PBMCs supplied cDNA or gDNA.

Original processing notes: Amplification from reference gene primers served as the basis for estimated nucleated cell counts. Produced via immunoSEQ multiplex PCR; TCRdb's table is partial and in-frame only. V, J and clone size are those of that table, while D and trimming were read from the DNA. The data contain about 150,000 clones, around 90% of them seen just once; the ten biggest clones take up 0.55%. V trimming: 2 bases; J trimming: 7 bases; junction bases outside the gene matches: 12. The CDR3 contains 17 residues. Germline CDR1 and CDR2: MGHRA and YSYEKL. The TCR was taken from a man aged 50 to 60 with acute or convalescent COVID-19. This rearrangement joins TRBV4-1 to TRBJ1-4, with 8 nucleotides matching TRBD1. Sequenced sample: peripheral blood. Here the CDR3 reads CASSQTLGQGGGEKLFF. The CDR3 DNA reads TGCGCCAGCAGCCAAACCCTCGGACAGGGTGGAGGTGAAAAACTGTTTTTT.